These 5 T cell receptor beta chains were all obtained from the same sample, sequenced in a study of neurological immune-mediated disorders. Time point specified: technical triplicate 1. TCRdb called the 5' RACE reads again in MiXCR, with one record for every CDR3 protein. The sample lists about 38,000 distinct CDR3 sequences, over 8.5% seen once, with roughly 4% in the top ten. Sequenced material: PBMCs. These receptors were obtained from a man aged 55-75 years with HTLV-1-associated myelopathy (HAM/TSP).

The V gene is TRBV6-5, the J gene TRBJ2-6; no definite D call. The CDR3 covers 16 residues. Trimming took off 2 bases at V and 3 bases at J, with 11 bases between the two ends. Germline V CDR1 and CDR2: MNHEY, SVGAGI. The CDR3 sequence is CASSYNNPLGANVLTF. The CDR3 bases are TGTGCCAGCAGTTACAACAACCCGCTTGGGGCCAACGTCCTGACTTTC.

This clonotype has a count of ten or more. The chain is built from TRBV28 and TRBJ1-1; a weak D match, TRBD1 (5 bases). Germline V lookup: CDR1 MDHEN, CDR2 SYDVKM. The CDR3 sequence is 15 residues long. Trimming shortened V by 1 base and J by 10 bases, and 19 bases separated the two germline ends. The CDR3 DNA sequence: TGTGCCAGCAGTTTATTCATCGTGTCCGGGACGGGAGCTTTCTTT. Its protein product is CASSLFIVSGTGAFF.

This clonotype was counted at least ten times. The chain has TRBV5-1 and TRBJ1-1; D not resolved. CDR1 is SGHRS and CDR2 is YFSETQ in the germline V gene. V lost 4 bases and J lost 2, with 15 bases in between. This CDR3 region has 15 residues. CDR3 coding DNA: TGCGCCAGCAGCGTACTGACAATGTTCAACACTGAAGCTTTCTTT. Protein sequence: CASSVLTMFNTEAFF.

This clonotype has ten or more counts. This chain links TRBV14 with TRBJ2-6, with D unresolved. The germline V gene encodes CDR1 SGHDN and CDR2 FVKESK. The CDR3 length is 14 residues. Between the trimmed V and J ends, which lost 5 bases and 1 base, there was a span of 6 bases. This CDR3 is CASSSYSGANVLTF. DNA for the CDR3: TGTGCCAGCAGCTCTTATTCTGGGGCCAACGTCCTGACTTTC.

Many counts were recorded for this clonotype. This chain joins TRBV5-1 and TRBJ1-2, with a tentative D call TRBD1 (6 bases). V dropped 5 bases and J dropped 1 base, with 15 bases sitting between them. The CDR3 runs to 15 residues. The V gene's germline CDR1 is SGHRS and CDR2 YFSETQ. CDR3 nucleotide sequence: TGCGCCAGCAGTTGGGGGCAGAACCTTAACTATGGCTACACCTTC. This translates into CASSWGQNLNYGYTF.